This entry lists 8 T cell receptor beta chains sequenced from one sample in a study of blood T cell repertoires in COVID-19. The repertoire was sequenced with immunoSEQ multiplex PCR; TCRdb's copy has only in-frame clones and lacks some. Of approximately 170,000 clones in the sample, around four fifths are singletons; the top ten hold under 10%. Sequenced: peripheral blood. Source of these receptors: a woman aged 70-85 years with COVID-19, enrolled during active disease.

The table lists this clone with a few counts. The rearrangement links TRBV7-3 to TRBJ1-3; TRBD1 matches at 7 bases. Germline V lookup: CDR1 SGHTA, CDR2 FQGTGA. The CDR3 length is 15 residues. V lost 6 bases and J lost 0; bases outside the gene matches: 5. CDR3 bases: TGTGCCAGCAGGGGGACAGAGAGCTCTGGAAACACCATATATTTT. It is translated as CASRGTESSGNTIYF.

In this sample, this clone turned up a few times. This chain links TRBV27 with TRBJ2-1; 14 nucleotides line up with TRBD2. Germline-derived CDR1 and CDR2 are MNHEY and SMNVEV (reference sequence). The CDR3 consists of 15 residues. With 6 bases clipped from V and 8 bases from J, the junction kept 6 bases outside the gene matches. The CDR3 region has the DNA TGTGCCAGCAGCCAAGGACTAGCGGGAGGTTATGAGCAGTTCTTC. It encodes CASSQGLAGGYEQFF.

This chain uses TRBV5-1 with TRBJ1-4; 9 nucleotides agree with TRBD1. This CDR3 has 15 residues. Germline-derived CDR1 and CDR2 are SGHRS and YFSETQ. The V gene end was trimmed by 0 bases and the J gene end by 8 bases; junction bases not matched to a gene: 5. The CDR3 DNA follows: TGCGCCAGCAGCTTGGGGACAGGGGTAGGAGAAAAACTGTTTTTT. It translates to CASSLGTGVGEKLFF.

V and J are TRBV18 and TRBJ1-1, with D hard to call. Trimming pared 6 bases from V and 7 bases from J, leaving 15 bases between. Germline V CDR1 and CDR2: KGHSH, LQKENI. The CDR3 consists of 13 residues. The CDR3 region has the DNA TGTGCCAGCTCCGCTTCTAGAGGCAGTGAAGCTTTCTTT. It is translated as CASSASRGSEAFF.

V and J are TRBV3-1 (or the pseudogene TRBV3-2) and TRBJ1-1; D is perhaps TRBD1 (5 bases). Trimming took off 4 bases at V and 6 bases at J, with 12 bases between the two ends. The CDR3 contains 13 residues. Germline lookup yields CDR1 LGHDT and CDR2 YNNKEL (reference sequence). CDR3 region: CASSRGTGAEAFF. CDR3 DNA: TGTGCCAGCAGCCGGGGGACTGGGGCTGAAGCTTTCTTT.

J is TRBJ2-6 and V is TRBV7-2; D possibly corresponds to TRBD1 (5 bases). Trimming shortened V by 5 bases and J by 0 bases, and 17 bases separated the two germline ends. Germline V gives CDR1 SGHTA, CDR2 FQGNSA. The CDR3 consists of 18 residues. The DNA for the CDR3 is TGTGCCAGCAGCCATAAAGGGGTAAAGAGCTCTGGGGCCAACGTCCTGACTTTC. It is translated as CASSHKGVKSSGANVLTF. Drawing the rest from reference TRBV7-2 and TRBJ2-6, the complete variable domain is GAGVSQSPSNKVTEKGKDVELRCDPISGHTALYWYRQSLGQGLEFLIYFQGNSAPDKSGLPSDRFSAERTGGSVSTLTIQRTQQEDSAVYLCASSHKGVKSSGANVLTFGAGSRLTVL.

The V call is TRBV6-2 or TRBV6-3, the J call TRBJ1-5; D gene uncertain. Germline V gene data show CDR1 as MNHEY and CDR2 as SVGEGT. The V gene lost 2 bases and the J gene lost 3 bases, with 17 bases spanning the gap. The CDR3 sequence is 17 residues long. The CDR3 DNA reads TGTGCCAGCAGTTACGTCCAAGGCCCAACAGCCAATCAGCCCCAGCATTTT. Its protein product is CASSYVQGPTANQPQHF.

V gene TRBV21-1 combines with J gene TRBJ1-4; TRBD1 is the table's D call, not checked against the DNA. TRBV21-1 corresponds to a pseudogene. This CDR3 has 17 amino acids. Written as DNA, the CDR3 is TGTGCCAGCAGCAAAGACCGGACAGGGGTTACTAATGAAAAACTGTTTTTT. It codes for CASSKDRTGVTNEKLFF.